This record looks at one T cell receptor beta chain sequence and its context. This clone was recorded a few times. Its binding antigen is unknown. Per-nucleotide qualities are absent, and no much larger clonotype sits a single base away. Other DNA sequences of this sample code for an identical CDR3. These data come from a study of blood T cell repertoires in COVID-19 (dated by TCRdb to between 2020 and 2021). General notes on the study: The collaborator samples originated in the United States, Italy and Spain and spanned the acute and convalescent phases of COVID-19. The samples were drawn from two sources: the first 160 participants of the ongoing ImmuneRACE study, and 950 to 1,500 subjects contributed by 6 global collaborators. A freely available public database, intended as a resource for researchers studying the immune response to SARS-CoV-2, is where the repertoires were released. Sample metadata almost always included a de-identified subject ID, COVID-19 status, age in years and sex. Where HLA class I and class II types were available, the types were taken from metadata supplied by the sample provider, not from assay-based typing. The dataset comprised deeply sampled blood TCRbeta repertoires from subjects exposed to, actively infected with, or recovered from COVID-19. The prospective study material was composed of cDNA or gDNA derived from T cells, B-cell-depleted T cells, or PBMCs.

From its cysteine to its phenylalanine, the CDR3 spans 12 amino acids. Of the read, only the CDR3 DNA is kept; its 36 bases are in frame from base 1. CDR1 and CDR2 (SEHNR, FQNEAQ) derive from the germline V gene (reference sequence). V drops 2 bases and J drops 7 bases, leaving 8 bases in between. Overall results and qualifications from the work: The amount of clinical and demographic metadata varied by source and participant and was provided uncurated.

Whole blood was collected in K2EDTA tubes by collaborating institutions according to the institutions' own protocols. Collaborator samples were shipped for TCRbeta analysis as frozen whole blood, isolated PBMCs, or DNA extracted from either sample type. TCRbeta CDR3 regions were amplified from genomic DNA using the immunoSEQ Assay, a bias-controlled multiplex PCR. As for how the authors treated the data: Within the assay, amplification of reference gene primers was used to estimate how many nucleated cells each sample contained. To quantify the absolute abundance of each unique TCRbeta CDR3 rearrangement, sequence reads were collapsed and filtered. For each sample, productive Simpson clonality was calculated as the square root of Simpson's diversity index across productive rearrangements. TCRdb carries this immuneACCESS record with in-frame sequences only. Its versions omit some clonotypes, under half of them owing to an unresolved V gene in the studies checked, with the rest unexplained. V and J calls and clone size are copied from that table; D and trimming were computed from the DNA. Recorded for this sample are around 260,000 clones; nearly 90% of them occurred a single time. About 0.7% of the sample belongs to the ten largest clones.

The sample comprised peripheral blood. The chain joins TRBV7-9 to TRBJ1-1, with no confidently assigned D gene. This receptor was taken from a human donor in a cohort sampled during active COVID-19. The nucleotide sequence is TGTGCCAGCAGCTTAAGTCTCAGTGAAGCTTTCTTT. It codes for CASSLSLSEAFF. The full variable domain, with segments outside the CDR3 supplied by the reference TRBV7-9 and TRBJ1-1 proteins, appears as DTGVSQNPRHKITKRGQNVTFRCDPISEHNRLYWYRQTLGQGPEFLTYFQNEAQLEKSRLLSDRFSAERPKGSFSTLEIQRTEQGDSAMYLCASSLSLSEAFFGQGTRLTVV.